This T cell receptor beta chain originates from a study of OX40 agonist ivuxolimab in advanced cancers. Study overall: The patients received agonistic anti-OX40 (CD134) antibody ivuxolimab. Having had anti-PD-1, anti-PD-L1 or anti-CTLA-4 therapy before was allowed, and roughly 38% had some. Study results and limitations: Expanded clones belonging to CD8+ T cells outnumbered, on average, those of CD4+.

A note on this clone: The antigen remains undetermined.

V shed 4 bases, J shed 6 bases, and the junction held 3 bases outside the gene matches. The CDR3 totals 14 residues. Germline-derived CDR1 and CDR2 are SNHLY and FYNNEI. Autoimmune disease history or systemic immunosuppression led to patients being barred. The assay was immunoSEQ multiplex PCR, and TCRdb's table has in-frame clones only and misses some. The repertoire holds approximately 47,000 clones, roughly 89% seen once, with 10% in the top ten. The source was CD4+ or CD8+ T cells sorted from blood, collected in a trial of the OX40 agonist ivuxolimab. The receptor comes from an adult with an advanced solid tumor such as melanoma, head and neck, liver or kidney cancer. The rearrangement joins TRBV2 to TRBJ2-1; 10 nucleotides agree with TRBD2. The CDR3 protein is CASSASGGPNEQFF. CDR3 sequence (DNA): TGTGCCAGCAGTGCTAGCGGGGGTCCCAATGAGCAGTTCTTC.